The 13 T cell receptor beta chains below were found in one sample sequenced in a study of T-cell memory formation after mild COVID-19. TCRdb used MiXCR to reprocess the 5' RACE reads, holding one entry per CDR3 protein. The table lists about 110,000 distinct CDR3 sequences, 12% of them singletons. Sequencing was performed on PBMCs or a T cell subset sorted from them (not recorded which). The receptor set was obtained from an adult woman who had mild COVID-19 (a few samples of this study predate the infection). Cell type and time point are not known.

The gene calls are TRBV4-3 and TRBJ2-1, with D possibly TRBD1 on 6 matching bases. The CDR3 sequence is 15 residues long. The V and J ends lost 0 bases and 8 bases respectively, with 14 bases between them. The germline CDR1 and CDR2 sequences are LGHNA and YSLEER. For the CDR3, the DNA is TGCGCCAGCAGCCAAGATTCGGACAGTCCGGATGAGCAGTTCTTC. It is translated as CASSQDSDSPDEQFF.

In this sample, this clonotype turned up a few times. The rearrangement uses TRBV9 and TRBJ1-4; D is perhaps TRBD1 (6 bases). Germline V gene lookup returns CDR1 SGDLS and CDR2 YYNGEE. The CDR3 has 15 residues. With 4 bases removed from V and 5 bases from J, the gap between germline ends came to 15 bases. CDR3 sequence (DNA): TGTGCCAGCAGCCCCGGGGGCAGACCGAATGAAAAACTGTTTTTT. This translates into CASSPGGRPNEKLFF.

This clonotype was seen a few times. The rearrangement links TRBV6-1 to TRBJ2-1; D call uncertain. Deletions cut 3 bases from V and 0 bases from J, with 6 bases between. CDR3 size: 14 residues. Germline loops: CDR1 MNHNS, CDR2 SASEGT. CDR3 in amino acids: CASSDGSSYNEQFF. Here the CDR3 DNA reads TGTGCCAGCAGTGACGGAAGCTCCTACAATGAGCAGTTCTTC.

This clonotype was found many times. The chain couples TRBV20-1 to TRBJ2-1; possibly TRBD2 for D (5 bases). Trimming removed 3 bases from V and 9 bases from J, with 9 bases in between. This CDR3 has 11 residues. Germline V lookup: CDR1 DFQATT, CDR2 SNEGSKA (reference sequence). The CDR3 protein is CSASEGGEQFF. The CDR3 nucleotides read TGCAGTGCTAGTGAGGGTGGTGAGCAGTTCTTC.

This clonotype was detected a few times. The V gene is TRBV7-8, the J gene TRBJ2-7; D is undetermined. The CDR3 covers 12 residues. Germline CDR1 is SGHVS and CDR2 is FQNEAQ. Between the trimmed V and J ends, which lost 5 bases and 9 bases, there was a span of 14 bases. The CDR3 reads CASSTRPDGQYF. The CDR3 coding sequence is TGTGCCAGCAGCACACGCCCAGACGGGCAGTACTTC. Based on the CDR3 plus reference TRBV7-8 and TRBJ2-7, the full variable domain is GAGVSQSPRYKVAKRGQDVALRCDPISGHVSLFWYQQALGQGPEFLTYFQNEAQLDKSGLPSDRFFAERPEGSVSTLKIQRTQQEDSAVYLCASSTRPDGQYFGPGTRLTVT.

Ten or more counts support this clonotype. The chain has TRBV9 and TRBJ1-5; unclear D gene. Germline lookup yields CDR1 SGDLS and CDR2 YYNGEE. The CDR3 is 14 residues long. V lost 4 bases, J lost 2 bases, and 10 bases lay in between. Written as DNA, the CDR3 is TGTGCCAGCAGCCAGACTTCCGGCAATCAGCCCCAGCATTTT. It is translated as CASSQTSGNQPQHF.

This clonotype was found once. The gene calls are TRBV7-6 and TRBJ1-1; D is perhaps TRBD1 (6 bases). V was pared by 1 base and J by 6 bases, with 12 bases between. The length of the CDR3 is 14 residues. Germline V lookup: CDR1 SGHVS, CDR2 FNYEAQ. The CDR3 coding sequence is TGTGCCAGCAGCTTAGTTGAGGGGGAACCTGAAGCTTTCTTT. Translation: CASSLVEGEPEAFF. Using reference TRBV7-6 and TRBJ1-1 for the parts outside the CDR3, the full variable domain is GAGVSQSPRYKVTKRGQDVALRCDPISGHVSLYWYRQALGQGPEFLTYFNYEAQQDKSGLPNDRFSAERPEGSISTLTIQRTEQRDSAMYRCASSLVEGEPEAFFGQGTRLTVV.

This clonotype was counted a few times. The V and J genes are TRBV27 and TRBJ2-2; D is possibly TRBD1 or TRBD2 (5 bases each). CDR1 MNHEY and CDR2 SMNVEV come from the germline V gene (reference sequence). The CDR3 sequence is 15 residues long. V was cut by 1 base and J by 4 bases, with 10 bases left in between. CDR3 sequence: CASSLFQRGTGELFF. CDR3 in DNA: TGTGCCAGCAGTTTATTTCAGAGGGGCACCGGGGAGCTGTTTTTT.

This chain uses TRBV4-2 with TRBJ1-2; 7 bases map to TRBD1. This CDR3 region has 14 residues. The germline V gene encodes CDR1 LGHNA and CDR2 YNFKEQ. The V gene end was trimmed by 3 bases and the J gene end by 6 bases; junction bases not matched to a gene: 7. The CDR3 region has the DNA TGTGCCAGCAGCCACGACAGGGAAAGGCATGGCTACACCTTC. As protein: CASSHDRERHGYTF.

In this sample, this clonotype turned up a few times. The gene calls are TRBV6-2 or TRBV6-3 and TRBJ2-3, with TRBD2 matching 11 bases. The CDR3 loop spans 16 amino acids. CDR1 is MNHEY and CDR2 is SVGEGT in the germline V gene. After removal of 2 bases from V and 3 bases from J, the junction contained 4 bases not matched to a gene. The CDR3: CASSYSTSGSTDTQYF. In nucleotides, the CDR3 is TGTGCCAGCAGTTACAGTACTAGCGGGAGTACAGATACGCAGTATTTT.

The rearrangement uses TRBV6-6 and TRBJ2-3; D is possibly TRBD2 (6 bases). The CDR3 totals 13 residues. Germline-derived CDR1 and CDR2 are MNHNY and SVGAGI (reference sequence). V lost 6 bases, J lost 10 bases, and 17 bases lay in between. The CDR3 DNA sequence: TGTGCCAGCAGGGGAGCCCCCAGGGAGGCGCAGTATTTT. This sequence encodes CASRGAPREAQYF.

This clonotype has just a few counts. The chain employs TRBV24-1 and TRBJ2-7, with 8 bases matching TRBD1. Per the germline V gene, CDR1 is KGHDR and CDR2 is SFDVKD. J lost 5 bases, V lost 7 bases, and 6 bases had no gene match. The CDR3 length is 13 residues. The CDR3 loop is CATRAGQGHEQYF. The CDR3 region has the DNA TGTGCCACCAGGGCAGGACAGGGCCACGAGCAGTACTTC.

This clonotype was seen at least ten times. The chain uses TRBV7-3 and TRBJ1-1; D gene uncertain. The CDR3 extends over 14 amino acids. The V end was cut by 2 bases, the J end by 5 bases, with 12 bases between. Looked up from germline, CDR1 is SGHTA and CDR2 is FQGTGA. The CDR3 here is CASSLFGVETEAFF. CDR3 coding DNA: TGTGCCAGCAGCTTATTTGGGGTGGAGACTGAAGCTTTCTTT.